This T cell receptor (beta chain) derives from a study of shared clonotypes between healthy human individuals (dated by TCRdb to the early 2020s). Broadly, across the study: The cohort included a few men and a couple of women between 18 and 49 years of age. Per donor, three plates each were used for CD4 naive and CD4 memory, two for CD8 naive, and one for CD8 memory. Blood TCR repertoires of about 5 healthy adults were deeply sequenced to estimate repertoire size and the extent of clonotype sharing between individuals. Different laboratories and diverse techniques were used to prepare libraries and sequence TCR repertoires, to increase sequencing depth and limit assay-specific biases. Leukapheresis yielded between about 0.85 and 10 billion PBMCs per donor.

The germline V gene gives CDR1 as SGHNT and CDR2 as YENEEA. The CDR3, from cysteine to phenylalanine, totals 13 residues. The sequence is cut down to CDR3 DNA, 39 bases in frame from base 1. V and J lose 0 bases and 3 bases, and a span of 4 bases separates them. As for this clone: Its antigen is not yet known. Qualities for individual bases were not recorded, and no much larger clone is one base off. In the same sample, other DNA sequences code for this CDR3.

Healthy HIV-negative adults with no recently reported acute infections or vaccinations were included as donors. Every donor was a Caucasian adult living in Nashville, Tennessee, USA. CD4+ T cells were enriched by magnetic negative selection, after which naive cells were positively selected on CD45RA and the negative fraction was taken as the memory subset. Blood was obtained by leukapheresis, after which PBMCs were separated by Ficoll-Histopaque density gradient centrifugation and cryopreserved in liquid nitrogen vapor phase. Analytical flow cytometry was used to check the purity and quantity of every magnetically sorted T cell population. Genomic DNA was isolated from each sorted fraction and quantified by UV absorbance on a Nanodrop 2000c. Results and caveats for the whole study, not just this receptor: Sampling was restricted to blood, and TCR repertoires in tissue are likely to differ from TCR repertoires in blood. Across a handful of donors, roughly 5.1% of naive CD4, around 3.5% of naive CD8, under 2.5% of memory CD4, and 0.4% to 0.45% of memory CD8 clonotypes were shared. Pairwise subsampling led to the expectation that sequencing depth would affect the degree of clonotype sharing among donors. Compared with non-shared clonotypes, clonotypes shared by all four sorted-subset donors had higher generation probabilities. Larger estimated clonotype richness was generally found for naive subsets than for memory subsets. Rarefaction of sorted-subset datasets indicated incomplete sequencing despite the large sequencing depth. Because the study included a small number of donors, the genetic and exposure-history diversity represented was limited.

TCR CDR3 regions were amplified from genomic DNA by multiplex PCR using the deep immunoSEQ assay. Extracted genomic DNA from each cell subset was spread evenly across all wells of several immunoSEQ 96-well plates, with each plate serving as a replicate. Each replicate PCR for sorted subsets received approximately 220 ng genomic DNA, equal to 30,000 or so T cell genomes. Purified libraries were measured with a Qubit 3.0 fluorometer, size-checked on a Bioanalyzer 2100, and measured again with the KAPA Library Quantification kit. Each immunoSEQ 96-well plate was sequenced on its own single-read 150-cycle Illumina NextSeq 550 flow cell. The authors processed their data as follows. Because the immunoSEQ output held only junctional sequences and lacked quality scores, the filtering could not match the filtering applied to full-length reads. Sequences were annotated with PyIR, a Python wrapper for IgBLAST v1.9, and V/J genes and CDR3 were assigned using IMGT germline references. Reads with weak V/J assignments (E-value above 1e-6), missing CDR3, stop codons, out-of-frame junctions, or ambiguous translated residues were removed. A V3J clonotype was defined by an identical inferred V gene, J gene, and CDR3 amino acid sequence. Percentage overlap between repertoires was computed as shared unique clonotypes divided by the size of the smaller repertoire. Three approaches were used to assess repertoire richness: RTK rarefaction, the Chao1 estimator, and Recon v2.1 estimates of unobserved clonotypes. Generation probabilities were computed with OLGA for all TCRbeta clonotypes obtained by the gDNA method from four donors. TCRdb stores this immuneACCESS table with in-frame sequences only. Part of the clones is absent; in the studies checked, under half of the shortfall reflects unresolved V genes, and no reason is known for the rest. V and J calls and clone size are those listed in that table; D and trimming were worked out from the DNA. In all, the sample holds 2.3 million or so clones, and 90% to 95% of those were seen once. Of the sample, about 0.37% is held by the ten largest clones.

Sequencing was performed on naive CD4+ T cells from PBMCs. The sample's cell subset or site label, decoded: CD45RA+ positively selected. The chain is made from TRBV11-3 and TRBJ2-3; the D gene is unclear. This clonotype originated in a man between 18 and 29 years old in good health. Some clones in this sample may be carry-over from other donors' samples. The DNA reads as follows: TGTGCCAGCAGCTTAGACCTTACAGATACGCAGTATTTT. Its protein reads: CASSLDLTDTQYF.